Each of the 20 T cell receptor beta chains below was sequenced from the same sample in a study of T-cell memory formation after mild COVID-19. TCRdb used MiXCR to reprocess the 5' RACE reads, holding one entry per CDR3 protein. The sample shows tens of thousands of distinct CDR3 sequences, less than 8% of them seen only once. The specimen sequenced was PBMCs or a T cell subset sorted from them (not recorded which). The receptors originated from an adult who had mild COVID-19 (a few samples of this study predate the infection). Cell type and time point are not known.

J is TRBJ1-2 and V is TRBV14; TRBD1 might be the D (5 bases). CDR3 length equals 13 residues. The V gene lost 4 bases and the J gene lost 8 bases, with 14 bases spanning the gap. CDR1 and CDR2 from the germline V gene are SGHDN and FVKESK. CDR3 DNA sequence: TGTGCCAGCAGCCTCCGAGGGGTCTACGGCTACACCTTC. Its protein product is CASSLRGVYGYTF.

In its sample, this clonotype was seen a few times. The chain combines TRBV5-6 with TRBJ2-7; a weak D match, TRBD1 (6 bases). V lost 5 bases and J 2 bases, leaving 17 bases between the germline ends. The CDR3 spans 15 residues. Germline CDR1 and CDR2: SGHDT and YYEEEE. The CDR3, as DNA: TGTGCCAGCAGTTCCCCGGGACAAACAACCTACGAGCAGTACTTC. Translating it yields CASSSPGQTTYEQYF.

The chain couples TRBV7-9 to TRBJ1-2; D ambiguous. Germline-derived CDR1 and CDR2 are SEHNR and FQNEAQ (reference sequence). The V and J ends lost 5 bases and 3 bases respectively, with 13 bases between them. The CDR3 sequence is 14 residues long. The CDR3 DNA follows: TGTGCCAGCAGCCCCCCGGCGCAGTACTATGGCTACACCTTC. It yields the protein CASSPPAQYYGYTF.

This clonotype was found many times. This chain joins TRBV18 and TRBJ1-1, with 7 nucleotides matching TRBD1. Germline CDR1 reads KGHSH; CDR2 reads LQKENI. Trimming cost V 6 bases and J 5 bases; bases outside gene matches: 12. This CDR3 region has 15 residues. In DNA, the CDR3 is TGTGCCAGCTCTCGACAGGGAGAGGGGAGGACTGAAGCTTTCTTT. Its protein is CASSRQGEGRTEAFF.

The V gene is TRBV9, the J gene TRBJ1-1; D might be TRBD1 (6 bases). The V end was cut by 0 bases, the J end by 2 bases, with 11 bases between. This CDR3 spans 15 amino acids. The germline V gene has CDR1 SGDLS and CDR2 YYNGEE. The CDR3 loop reads CASSVVGQSNTEAFF. In DNA form, the CDR3 reads TGTGCCAGCAGCGTAGTCGGACAGAGCAACACTGAAGCTTTCTTT.

V and J are TRBV5-5 and TRBJ1-2; 8 bases fit TRBD1. The trim removed 3 bases at V and 3 bases at J, leaving 4 bases unmatched. There are 14 residues in the CDR3. CDR1 SGHKS and CDR2 YYEKEE come from the germline V gene (reference sequence). The CDR3 region is CASSWKTGDYGYTF. In DNA form, the CDR3 reads TGTGCCAGCAGCTGGAAGACAGGGGACTATGGCTACACCTTC.

This clonotype occurred a few times. The chain has TRBV9 and TRBJ2-5; TRBD2 matches 7 bases. Germline V gives CDR1 SGDLS, CDR2 YYNGEE. This CDR3 is 16 amino acids long. The J segment lost 5 bases and the V segment lost 0 bases, leaving 10 bases of the junction unmatched. CDR3 residues: CASSVGGGVGVETQYF. The CDR3, as DNA: TGTGCCAGCAGCGTAGGGGGAGGGGTAGGAGTGGAGACCCAGTACTTC.

This clonotype was counted only a few times. The chain is built from TRBV4-1 and TRBJ1-2, with TRBD1 as a possible D gene (5 bases). The CDR3 is 13 residues long. Germline V gene lookup returns CDR1 MGHRA and CDR2 YSYEKL. Trimming left V 1 base short and J 2 bases short, with 5 bases between. This CDR3 reads CASSQGQNYGYTF. CDR3 DNA: TGCGCCAGCAGCCAAGGACAGAACTATGGCTACACCTTC.

This clonotype was counted ten times or more. This chain connects TRBV30 to TRBJ2-3; 9 nucleotides match TRBD2. CDR3 length equals 14 residues. Trimming at V came to 3 bases and at J to 2 bases, leaving 3 bases not matched to a gene. Germline loops: CDR1 GTSNPN, CDR2 SVGIG (reference sequence). The CDR3 coding sequence is TGTGCCTGGAGGGGACTAGCCGTCACAGATACGCAGTATTTT. Translating gives CAWRGLAVTDTQYF. Looking up the rest from reference TRBV30 and TRBJ2-3 gives the full variable domain: SQTIHQWPATLVQPVGSPLSLECTVEGTSNPNLYWYRQAAGRGLQLLFYSVGIGQISSEVPQNLSASRPQDRQFILSSKKLLLSDSGFYLCAWRGLAVTDTQYFGPGTRLTVL.

This clonotype was observed at least ten times. The chain employs TRBV4-3 and TRBJ2-5, with TRBD2 as a possible D gene (5 bases). The CDR3 runs 14 residues. CDR1 and CDR2 (germline): LGHNA, YSLEER. The V and J ends lost 0 bases and 5 bases respectively, with 10 bases between them. The DNA for the CDR3 is TGCGCCAGCAGCCAAGATGAGGGAACGGAGACCCAGTACTTC. Its translation is CASSQDEGTETQYF.

The sample holds a few counts of this clonotype. The chain couples TRBV6-5 to TRBJ2-1; TRBD2 matches 15 bases. The CDR3 length is 18 residues. The trim removed 8 bases at V and 7 bases at J, leaving 15 bases unmatched. CDR1 is MNHEY, CDR2 SVGAGI, per germline. The CDR3 DNA reads as TGTGCCAGCTCTCGAGTTGGACTAGCGGGAGGGCTTAAGAATGAGCAGTTCTTC. Encoded protein: CASSRVGLAGGLKNEQFF.

J is TRBJ2-5 and V is TRBV5-1; D is tentatively TRBD1 or TRBD2 (6 bases each). Trimming shortened V by 3 bases and J by 5 bases, and 11 bases separated the two germline ends. In germline, CDR1 is SGHRS, CDR2 YFSETQ. The CDR3 totals 13 residues. The CDR3 DNA sequence: TGCGCCAGCAGCTGGACGGGGGCCGAGACCCAGTACTTC. As protein: CASSWTGAETQYF.

The rearrangement uses TRBV27 and TRBJ1-1, with 7 bases lining up with TRBD1. The CDR3 consists of 15 residues. The V gene end was trimmed by 0 bases and the J gene end by 3 bases; junction bases not matched to a gene: 4. Germline values: CDR1 MNHEY, CDR2 SMNVEV (reference sequence). DNA of the CDR3: TGTGCCAGCAGTTTATCGAACAGGGGCGACACTGAAGCTTTCTTT. It translates to CASSLSNRGDTEAFF.

This sequence joins TRBV9 and TRBJ2-7; 9 bases match TRBD2. The CDR3 runs 15 residues. Germline loops: CDR1 SGDLS, CDR2 YYNGEE. The V and J ends lost 0 bases and 2 bases, in that order; junction bases with no gene match: 3. CDR3 DNA: TGTGCCAGCAGCGTAGGACTAGCGGCAACCTACGAGCAGTACTTC. Translating gives CASSVGLAATYEQYF.

This clonotype was seen many times. The rearrangement uses TRBV27 and TRBJ2-3; no firm D call. The CDR3 contains 13 residues. CDR1 and CDR2 from the germline V gene are MNHEY and SMNVEV (reference sequence). V was shortened by 7 bases and J by 2 bases, with 10 bases between the two germline ends. The CDR3, as DNA: TGTGCCAGCAAAAAAGGGCCCACAGATACGCAGTATTTT. Amino acids: CASKKGPTDTQYF.

This clonotype was recorded at least ten times. The chain links TRBV7-2 to TRBJ1-5, with a possible D match to TRBD1 (6 bases). The CDR3 runs 16 residues. Deletions cut 1 base from V and 4 bases from J, with 14 bases between. CDR1 SGHTA and CDR2 FQGNSA come from the germline V gene. CDR3 coding DNA: TGTGCCAGCAGCTTAGGGTCGGGGGCGCGGAATCAGCCCCAGCATTTT. Its translation: CASSLGSGARNQPQHF.

This clonotype has a count of ten or more. This chain connects TRBV6-1 to TRBJ2-7; D not certain. The CDR3 sequence is 15 residues long. Trimming removed 6 bases from V and 0 bases from J, with 15 bases in between. Germline CDR1 MNHNS, CDR2 SASEGT. The CDR3 region is CASSSGPPASYEQYF. CDR3 DNA: TGTGCCAGCAGCTCAGGCCCCCCCGCCTCCTACGAGCAGTACTTC.

This clonotype was recorded a few times. The V and J genes are TRBV3-1 and TRBJ2-7; D is perhaps TRBD1 (6 bases). Germline-derived CDR1 and CDR2 are LGHDT and YNNKEL (reference sequence). The V end was cut by 4 bases, the J end by 5 bases, with 18 bases between. This CDR3 is 15 amino acids long. CDR3 residues: CASSPMGTGPNEQYF. CDR3 nucleotide sequence: TGTGCCAGCAGCCCAATGGGCACAGGGCCGAACGAGCAGTACTTC.

This clonotype was recorded a few times. This chain joins TRBV6-2 or TRBV6-3 and TRBJ1-1; TRBD1 matches at 7 bases. The CDR3 totals 14 residues. CDR1 MNHEY and CDR2 SVGEGT come from the germline V gene. Trimming took 7 bases from V and 0 from J; bases not matched to a gene: 5. CDR3 in DNA: TGTGCCAGCACCCGACAGGGAATGAACACTGAAGCTTTCTTT. This codes for CASTRQGMNTEAFF.

The J gene is TRBJ1-2, the V gene TRBV5-1, with D maybe TRBD1 (6 bases). CDR3 length: 13 residues. Trimming pared 3 bases from V and 6 bases from J, leaving 12 bases between. Germline V gene sequence: CDR1 SGHRS, CDR2 YFSETQ. CDR3 in amino acids: CASSSQGSDGYTF. The CDR3, as DNA: TGCGCCAGCAGCTCACAGGGTAGTGATGGCTACACCTTC.